Reported below is one T cell receptor beta chain. This entry belongs to a study of blood T cells in healthy people across ages. Combining a sample-barcoded 5' primer with a J-beta primer mix, a second PCR ran for roughly 6 to 11 cycles. TCRdb re-called the 5' RACE reads through MiXCR, storing one row per CDR3 protein. In the table there are 1.8 million or so distinct CDR3 sequences, about 39% of which are singletons. V shed 2 bases, J shed 4 bases, and the junction held 14 bases outside the gene matches. The CDR3 contains 17 residues. Germline V gene data show CDR1 as DFQATT and CDR2 as SNEGSKA (reference sequence).

The rearrangement links TRBV20-1 to TRBJ1-5; 7 positions agree with TRBD1. This clonotype originated in a human donor in good health. Sequenced: blood. The CDR3 coding sequence is TGCAGTGCTAGATCGGGTTGGACAGGCCGAGGGAATCAGCCCCAGCATTTT. It translates to CSARSGWTGRGNQPQHF.